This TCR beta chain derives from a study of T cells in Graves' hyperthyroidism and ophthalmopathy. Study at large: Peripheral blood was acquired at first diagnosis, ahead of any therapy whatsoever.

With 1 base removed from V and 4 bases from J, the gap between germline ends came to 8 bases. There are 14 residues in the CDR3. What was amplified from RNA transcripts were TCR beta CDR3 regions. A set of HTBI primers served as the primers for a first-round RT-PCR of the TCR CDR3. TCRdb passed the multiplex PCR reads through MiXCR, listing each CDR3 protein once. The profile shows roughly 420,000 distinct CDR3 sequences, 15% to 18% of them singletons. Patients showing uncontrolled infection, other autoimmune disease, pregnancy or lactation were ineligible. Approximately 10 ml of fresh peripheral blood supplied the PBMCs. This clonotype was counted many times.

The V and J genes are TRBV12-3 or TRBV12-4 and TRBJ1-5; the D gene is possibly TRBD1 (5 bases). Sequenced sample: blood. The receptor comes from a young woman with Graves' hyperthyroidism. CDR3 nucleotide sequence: TGTGCCAGCAGTTTAGGACAGTTTAATCAGCCCCAGCATTTT. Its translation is CASSLGQFNQPQHF.